This T cell receptor beta chain was recovered during a study of blood T cell repertoires in COVID-19. In the study overall: The study drew acute and convalescent COVID-19 samples from the United States, Italy and Spain. Sources were T cells, B-cell-depleted T cells, or PBMCs; the material itself was cDNA or gDNA.

Original data processing: Nucleated cell number was recorded as an estimate derived from reference gene primer amplification. Measured with immunoSEQ multiplex PCR; TCRdb has only the in-frame clones, and not every one. V and J calls and clone size follow that table, whereas D and trimming were derived from the DNA. The repertoire holds just under 150,000 clones, with more than 75% as singletons. Germline lookup yields CDR1 GTSNPN and CDR2 SVGIG (reference sequence). The CDR3 sequence is 12 residues long. V gene TRBV30 combines with J gene TRBJ2-6, with unresolved D. The clonotype originates from a man aged 45-65 years who had recovered from COVID-19. The sequencing sample was made of peripheral blood. CDR3 sequence (DNA): TGTGCATACAGCTCTGGGGCCAACGTCCTGACTTTC. Translation gives CAYSSGANVLTF.